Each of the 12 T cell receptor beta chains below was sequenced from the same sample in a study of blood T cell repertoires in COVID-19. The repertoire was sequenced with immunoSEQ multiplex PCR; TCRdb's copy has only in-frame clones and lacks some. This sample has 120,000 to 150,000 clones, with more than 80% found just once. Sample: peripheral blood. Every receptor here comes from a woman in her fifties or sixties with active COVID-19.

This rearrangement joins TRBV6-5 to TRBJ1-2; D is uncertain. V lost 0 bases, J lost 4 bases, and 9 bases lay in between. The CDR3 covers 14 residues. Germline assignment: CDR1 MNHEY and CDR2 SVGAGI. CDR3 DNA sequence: TGTGCCAGCAGTTACTCTGGAGAGAGCTATGGCTACACCTTC. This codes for CASSYSGESYGYTF.

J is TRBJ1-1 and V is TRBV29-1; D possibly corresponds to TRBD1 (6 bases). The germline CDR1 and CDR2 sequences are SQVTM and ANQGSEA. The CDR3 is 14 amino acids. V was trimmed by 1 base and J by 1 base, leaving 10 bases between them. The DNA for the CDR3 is TGCAGCGTTGAAGTGGACAGTGGGAACACTGAAGCTTTCTTT. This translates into CSVEVDSGNTEAFF.

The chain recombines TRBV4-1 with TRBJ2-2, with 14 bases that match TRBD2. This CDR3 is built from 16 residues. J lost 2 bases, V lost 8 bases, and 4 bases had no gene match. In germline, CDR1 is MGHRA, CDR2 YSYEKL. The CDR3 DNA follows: TGCGCCAGCGGGACTAGCGGGAGAGCCAACACCGGGGAGCTGTTTTTT. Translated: CASGTSGRANTGELFF.

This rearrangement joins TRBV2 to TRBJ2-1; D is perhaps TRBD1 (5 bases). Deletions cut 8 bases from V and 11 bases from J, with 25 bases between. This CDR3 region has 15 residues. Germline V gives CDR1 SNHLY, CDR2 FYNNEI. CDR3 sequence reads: CASAGLSIQDRQQFF. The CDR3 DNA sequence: TGTGCCAGCGCAGGGCTATCAATTCAGGATAGGCAGCAGTTCTTC.

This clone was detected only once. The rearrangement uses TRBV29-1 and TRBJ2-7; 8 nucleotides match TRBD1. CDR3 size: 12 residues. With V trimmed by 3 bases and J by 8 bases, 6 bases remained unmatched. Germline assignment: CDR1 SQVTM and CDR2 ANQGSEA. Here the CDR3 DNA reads TGCAGCGTTGATGGGGGACAGGCTAAGCAGTACTTC. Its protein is CSVDGGQAKQYF.

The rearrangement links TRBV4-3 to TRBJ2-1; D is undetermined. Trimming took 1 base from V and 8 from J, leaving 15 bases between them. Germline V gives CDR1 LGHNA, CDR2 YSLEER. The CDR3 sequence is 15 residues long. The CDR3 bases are TGCGCCAGCAGCCAAGCCATTGAGCGACCGGATGAGCAGTTCTTC. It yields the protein CASSQAIERPDEQFF.

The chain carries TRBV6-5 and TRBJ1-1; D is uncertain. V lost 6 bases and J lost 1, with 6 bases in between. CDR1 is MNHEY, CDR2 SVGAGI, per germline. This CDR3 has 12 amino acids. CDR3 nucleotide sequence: TGTGCCAGCAGGGAGCAGAACACTGAAGCTTTCTTT. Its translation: CASREQNTEAFF.

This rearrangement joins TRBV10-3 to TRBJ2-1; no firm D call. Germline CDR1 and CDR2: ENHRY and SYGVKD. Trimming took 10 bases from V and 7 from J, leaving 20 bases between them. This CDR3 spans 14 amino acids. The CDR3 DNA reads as TGTGCCACCGCTAACCAGGTCGCACAGAATGAGCAGTTCTTC. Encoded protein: CATANQVAQNEQFF.

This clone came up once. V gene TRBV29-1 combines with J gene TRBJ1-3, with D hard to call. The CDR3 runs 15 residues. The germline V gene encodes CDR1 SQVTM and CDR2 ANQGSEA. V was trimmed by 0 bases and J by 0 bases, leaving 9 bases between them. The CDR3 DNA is TGCAGCGTTGAAGATGGCATGGTCTCTGGAAACACCATATATTTT. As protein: CSVEDGMVSGNTIYF.

The CDR3 DNA reads TGCGCCAGCAGCCAAGGCCGACTAGCGACTAAGAATGAGCAGTTCTTC. Its protein product is CASSQGRLATKNEQFF. This chain links TRBV4-1 with TRBJ2-1; 8 bases match TRBD2. The CDR3 extends over 16 amino acids. CDR1 MGHRA and CDR2 YSYEKL come from the germline V gene. The V gene end was trimmed by 1 base and the J gene end by 7 bases; junction bases not matched to a gene: 9.

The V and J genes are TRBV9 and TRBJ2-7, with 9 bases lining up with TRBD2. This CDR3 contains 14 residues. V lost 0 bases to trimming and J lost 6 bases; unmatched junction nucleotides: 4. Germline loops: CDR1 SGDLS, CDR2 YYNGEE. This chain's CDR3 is CASSVGGTSSEQYF. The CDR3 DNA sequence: TGTGCCAGCAGCGTAGGCGGGACTAGCAGCGAGCAGTACTTC.

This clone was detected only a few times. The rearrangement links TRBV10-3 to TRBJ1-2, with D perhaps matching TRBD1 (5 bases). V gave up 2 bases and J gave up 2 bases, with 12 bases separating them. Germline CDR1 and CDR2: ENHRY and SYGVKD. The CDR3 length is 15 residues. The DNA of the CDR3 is TGTGCCATCAGTGAGGCGGGGCACGCCAACTATGGCTACACCTTC. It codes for CAISEAGHANYGYTF.